The sequence of this T cell receptor (beta chain) was determined in a study of cytomegalovirus exposure and HLA in healthy donors. Points from the study as a whole: Most subjects' HLA-A and HLA-B alleles were reportedly predicted from TCR beta sequences.

PCR employed 60 Vbeta and 13 Jbeta primers. Generated by immunoSEQ multiplex PCR, the TCRdb table keeps only in-frame clones and is missing some. This sample carries 250,000 to 300,000 clones, roughly 91% of them seen once, and the ten largest clones take 1.5% to 2%. Only one count was recorded for this clone. Its antigen is still unknown. The clonotype originates from a girl aged 2-10 years in good health and CMV-seronegative. The sequenced sample was PBMCs.

The CDR3: CASSDDSNEQFF. The CDR3 DNA is TGTGCCAGCAGCGATGACAGCAATGAGCAGTTCTTC. The genes are TRBV11-2 and TRBJ2-1; D possibly corresponds to TRBD1 (5 bases). Trimming removed 5 bases at V and 6 bases at J, with 8 bases between. This CDR3 has 12 amino acids. Germline assignment: CDR1 SGHAT and CDR2 FQNNGV. Complete variable domain (other parts from reference TRBV11-2 and TRBJ2-1): EAGVAQSPRYKIIEKRQSVAFWCNPISGHATLYWYQQILGQGPKLLIQFQNNGVVDDSQLPKDRFSAERLKGVDSTLKIQPAKLEDSAVYLCASSDDSNEQFFGPGTRLTVL.